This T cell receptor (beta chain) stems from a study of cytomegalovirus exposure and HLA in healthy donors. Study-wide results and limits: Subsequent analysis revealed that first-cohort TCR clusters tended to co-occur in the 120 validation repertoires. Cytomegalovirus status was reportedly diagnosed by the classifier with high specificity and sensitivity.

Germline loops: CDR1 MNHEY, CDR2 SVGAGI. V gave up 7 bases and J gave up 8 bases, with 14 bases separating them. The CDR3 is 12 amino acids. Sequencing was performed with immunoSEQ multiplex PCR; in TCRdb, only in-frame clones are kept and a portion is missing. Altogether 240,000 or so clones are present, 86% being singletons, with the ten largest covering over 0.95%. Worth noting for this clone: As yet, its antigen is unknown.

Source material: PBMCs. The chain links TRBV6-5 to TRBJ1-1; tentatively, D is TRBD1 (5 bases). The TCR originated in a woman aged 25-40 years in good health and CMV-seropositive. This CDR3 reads CASTLGGWEAFF. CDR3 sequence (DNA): TGTGCCAGCACCCTGGGGGGGTGGGAAGCTTTCTTT.